What follows are 17 T cell receptor beta chains derived from one specimen sequenced in a study of T cell changes during pregnancy in multiple sclerosis. Clones were sequenced by immunoSEQ multiplex PCR, and TCRdb holds only the in-frame ones, with some missing. This sample has around 80,000 clones, with about 90% found just once. Specimen: peripheral blood, collected before pregnancy. These receptors were taken from a female donor with multiple sclerosis, enrolled in a pregnancy study.

The V call is TRBV7-8, the J call TRBJ2-7; D is possibly TRBD1 (6 bases). This CDR3 spans 15 amino acids. V lost 5 bases and J 5 bases, leaving 19 bases between the germline ends. Germline loops: CDR1 SGHVS, CDR2 FQNEAQ. CDR3 bases: TGTGCCAGCAGCGCTGACATATCAGGGGCCCACGAGCAGTACTTC. It translates to CASSADISGAHEQYF.

The chain carries TRBV16 and TRBJ2-7, with a weak D call TRBD2 (6 bases). The CDR3 contains 14 residues. The V and J ends lost 4 bases and 3 bases respectively, with 13 bases between them. Per germline, CDR1 KGHSY and CDR2 FQNENV. The CDR3 coding sequence is TGTGCCAGCAGCCCCGCAGGGAGGAGCTACGAGCAGTACTTC. It specifies CASSPAGRSYEQYF. Based on the CDR3 plus reference TRBV16 and TRBJ2-7, the full variable domain is GEEVAQTPKHLVRGEGQKAKLYCAPIKGHSYVFWYQQVLKNEFKFLISFQNENVFDETGMPKERFSAKCLPNSPCSLEIQATKLEDSAVYFCASSPAGRSYEQYFGPGTRLTVT.

The chain links TRBV7-9 to TRBJ2-3, with a possible D match to TRBD2 (6 bases). Trimming removed 3 bases at V and 2 bases at J, with 12 bases between. The CDR3 has 15 residues. Germline-derived CDR1 and CDR2 are SEHNR and FQNEAQ (reference sequence). The CDR3 DNA sequence: TGTGCCAGCAGCTTTGACAGCGGGCCCACAGATACGCAGTATTTT. Its protein is CASSFDSGPTDTQYF.

The chain recombines TRBV10-3 with TRBJ2-5; 8 bases align to TRBD2. The CDR3 length is 14 residues. The germline gives CDR1 ENHRY, CDR2 SYGVKD. Trimming cost V 6 bases and J 2 bases; bases outside gene matches: 5. The CDR3 region is CAIRGTRTQETQYF. CDR3 nucleotides: TGTGCCATCAGAGGGACTAGGACTCAAGAGACCCAGTACTTC.

This chain connects TRBV6-1 to TRBJ1-2; a possible D gene is TRBD1 (5 bases). The CDR3 is 13 residues long. CDR1 is MNHNS, CDR2 SASEGT, per germline. The ends were cut back, 3 bases at V and 4 bases at J, with 9 bases in the middle. The CDR3 region is CASSDGGLYGYTF. The CDR3, as DNA: TGTGCCAGCAGTGACGGGGGACTCTATGGCTACACCTTC.

The chain has TRBV9 and TRBJ2-7, with D possibly being TRBD1 (6 bases). The CDR3 extends over 12 amino acids. CDR1 is SGDLS, CDR2 YYNGEE, per germline. The V end lost 0 bases, the J end lost 7 bases, and 8 bases lay between the germline ends. The CDR3 is CASSVEDSEQYF. The CDR3 DNA follows: TGTGCCAGCAGCGTAGAGGACAGTGAGCAGTACTTC.

The chain combines TRBV27 with TRBJ1-2; D perhaps matches TRBD1 (6 bases). Germline loops: CDR1 MNHEY, CDR2 SMNVEV (reference sequence). V was pared by 6 bases and J by 7 bases, with 15 bases between. The CDR3 contains 13 residues. CDR3 in DNA: TGTGCCAGCAGAAACGACAGGTTAGGTGGCTACACCTTC. Translating it yields CASRNDRLGGYTF.

The V and J genes are TRBV5-8 and TRBJ1-1, with D possibly being TRBD1 (6 bases). The V gene lost 5 bases and the J gene lost 3 bases, with 17 bases spanning the gap. The CDR3 is 15 residues long. The V gene's germline CDR1 is SGHTS and CDR2 YDEGEE. DNA of the CDR3: TGTGCCAGCAGTTCGCCCGTCCGGACAGACACTGAAGCTTTCTTT. Translation: CASSSPVRTDTEAFF. Using reference TRBV5-8 and TRBJ1-1 for the parts outside the CDR3, the full variable domain is EAGVTQSPTHLIKTRGQQATLRCSPISGHTSVYWYQQALGLGLQFLLWYDEGEERNRGNFPPRFSGRQFPNYSSELNVNALELEDSALYLCASSSPVRTDTEAFFGQGTRLTVV.

The chain couples TRBV19 to TRBJ2-7; TRBD1 matches at 8 bases. Trimming at V came to 7 bases and at J to 4 bases, leaving 12 bases not matched to a gene. The CDR3 has 15 residues. Germline V gives CDR1 LNHDA, CDR2 SQIVND (reference sequence). CDR3 residues: CASTPGTGSWYEQYF. The DNA of the CDR3 is TGTGCCAGTACCCCTGGGACAGGCAGTTGGTACGAGCAGTACTTC.

This clone has more than one count but fewer than ten. This chain connects TRBV2 to TRBJ2-5; 9 bases map to TRBD2. The CDR3 is 16 amino acids. V lost 5 bases to trimming and J lost 1 base; unmatched junction nucleotides: 8. The germline V gene has CDR1 SNHLY and CDR2 FYNNEI. As DNA, the CDR3 is TGTGCCAGCAGTCCTGTGGGGGGACTAGCCCAAGAGACCCAGTACTTC. Its translation is CASSPVGGLAQETQYF.

The chain employs TRBV19 and TRBJ2-3; TRBD2 agrees at 9 bases. V lost 5 bases and J lost 5; bases outside the gene matches: 8. Looked up from germline, CDR1 is LNHDA and CDR2 is SQIVND (reference sequence). The CDR3 is 15 residues long. CDR3 residues: CASSDGGGAEDTQYF. The CDR3 nucleotides are TGTGCCAGTAGTGACGGCGGGGGGGCAGAAGATACGCAGTATTTT.

The chain links TRBV6-1 to TRBJ2-5, with D unclear. V was shortened by 1 base and J by 5 bases, with 11 bases between the two germline ends. Looked up from germline, CDR1 is MNHNS and CDR2 is SASEGT. The CDR3 covers 14 residues. The CDR3: CASSEGVARETQYF. As DNA, the CDR3 is TGTGCCAGCAGTGAAGGGGTAGCACGGGAGACCCAGTACTTC.

The chain recombines TRBV9 with TRBJ1-2; 7 bases line up with TRBD1. The CDR3 length is 14 residues. CDR1 and CDR2 from the germline V gene are SGDLS and YYNGEE. After removal of 3 bases from V and 0 bases from J, the junction contained 2 bases not matched to a gene. The CDR3 loop reads CASSGQGTNYGYTF. In DNA form, the CDR3 reads TGTGCCAGCAGCGGACAGGGTACTAACTATGGCTACACCTTC.

V is TRBV19 and J is TRBJ2-5; 8 nucleotides agree with TRBD1. After removal of 4 bases from V and 3 bases from J, the junction contained 4 bases not matched to a gene. Germline V CDR1 and CDR2: LNHDA, SQIVND (reference sequence). The CDR3 is 14 residues long. The CDR3 nucleotides are TGTGCCAGTAGTACGGACAGGGTGGAAGAGACCCAGTACTTC. Residues: CASSTDRVEETQYF.

V and J are TRBV13 and TRBJ2-7; possibly TRBD1 for D (6 bases). CDR3 length equals 15 residues. Germline-derived CDR1 and CDR2 are PRHDT and FYEKMQ (reference sequence). The ends were cut back, 4 bases at V and 1 base at J, with 14 bases in the middle. Here the CDR3 reads CASSSLGQFSYEQYF. The CDR3 DNA reads TGTGCCAGCAGCTCCCTTGGACAGTTTTCCTACGAGCAGTACTTC.

This chain uses TRBV19 with TRBJ1-5; D not resolved. V lost 0 bases and J 7 bases, leaving 10 bases between the germline ends. The length of the CDR3 is 14 residues. Germline CDR1 and CDR2: LNHDA and SQIVND (reference sequence). DNA of the CDR3: TGTGCCAGTAGTATAGAGGCAGAATTGCAGCCCCAGCATTTT. Protein: CASSIEAELQPQHF.

The gene calls are TRBV7-3 and TRBJ2-5, with D perhaps matching TRBD1 (5 bases). Germline V lookup: CDR1 SGHTA, CDR2 FQGTGA. V lost 1 base and J 0 bases, leaving 15 bases between the germline ends. The CDR3 is 17 residues long. CDR3 amino acids: CASSLRPRASHQETQYF. The CDR3 DNA reads as TGTGCCAGCAGCTTAAGGCCCAGGGCGAGCCACCAAGAGACCCAGTACTTC.